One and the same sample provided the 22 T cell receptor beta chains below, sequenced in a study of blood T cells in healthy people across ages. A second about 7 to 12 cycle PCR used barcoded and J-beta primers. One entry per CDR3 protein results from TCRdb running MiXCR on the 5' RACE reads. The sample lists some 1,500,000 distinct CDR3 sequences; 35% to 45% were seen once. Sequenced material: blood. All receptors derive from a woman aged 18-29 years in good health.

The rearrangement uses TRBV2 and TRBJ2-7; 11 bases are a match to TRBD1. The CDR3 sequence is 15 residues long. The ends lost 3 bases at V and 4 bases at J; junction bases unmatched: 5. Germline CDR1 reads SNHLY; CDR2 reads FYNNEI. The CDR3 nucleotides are TGTGCCAGCAGTGAGTACGGACAGGGGGCATACGAGCAGTACTTC. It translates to CASSEYGQGAYEQYF. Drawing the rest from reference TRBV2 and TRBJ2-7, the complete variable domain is EPEVTQTPSHQVTQMGQEVILRCVPISNHLYFYWYRQILGQKVEFLVSFYNNEISEKSEIFDDQFSVERPDGSNFTLKIRSTKLEDSAMYFCASSEYGQGAYEQYFGPGTRLTVT.

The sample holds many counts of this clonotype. For the CDR3, the DNA is TGCAGCGTTGCCAGGGAAAACATTCAGTACTTC. Its protein is CSVARENIQYF. The gene calls are TRBV29-1 and TRBJ2-4; TRBD1 is a possible D gene (5 bases). The CDR3 extends over 11 amino acids. The ends were cut back, 4 bases at V and 5 bases at J, with 6 bases in the middle. Germline CDR1 and CDR2: SQVTM and ANQGSEA.

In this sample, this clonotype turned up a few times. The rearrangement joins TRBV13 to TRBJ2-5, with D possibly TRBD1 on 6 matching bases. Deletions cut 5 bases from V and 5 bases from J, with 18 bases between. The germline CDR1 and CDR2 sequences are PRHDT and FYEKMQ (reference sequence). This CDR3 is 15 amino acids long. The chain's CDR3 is CASSTTGQGVETQYF. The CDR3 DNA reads TGTGCCAGCAGCACTACAGGGCAGGGTGTGGAGACCCAGTACTTC.

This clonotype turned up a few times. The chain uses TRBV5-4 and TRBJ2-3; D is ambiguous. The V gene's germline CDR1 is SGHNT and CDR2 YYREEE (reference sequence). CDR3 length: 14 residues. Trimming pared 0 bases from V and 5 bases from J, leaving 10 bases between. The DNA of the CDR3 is TGTGCCAGCAGCTTGGGTGGGCCTGAAGATACGCAGTATTTT. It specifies CASSLGGPEDTQYF.

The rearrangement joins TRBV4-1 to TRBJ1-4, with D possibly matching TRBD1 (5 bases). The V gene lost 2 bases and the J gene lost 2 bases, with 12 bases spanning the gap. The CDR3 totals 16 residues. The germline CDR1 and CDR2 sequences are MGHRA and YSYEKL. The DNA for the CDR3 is TGCGCCAGCAGCCAACCACTTCGGGGCACTAATGAAAAACTGTTTTTT. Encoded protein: CASSQPLRGTNEKLFF.

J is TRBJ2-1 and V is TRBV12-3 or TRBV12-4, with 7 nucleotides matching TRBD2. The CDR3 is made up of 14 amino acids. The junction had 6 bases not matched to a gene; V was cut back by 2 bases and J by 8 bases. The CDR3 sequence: CASSLRTRTHEQFF. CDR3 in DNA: TGTGCCAGCAGTTTAAGGACTAGAACACATGAGCAGTTCTTC.

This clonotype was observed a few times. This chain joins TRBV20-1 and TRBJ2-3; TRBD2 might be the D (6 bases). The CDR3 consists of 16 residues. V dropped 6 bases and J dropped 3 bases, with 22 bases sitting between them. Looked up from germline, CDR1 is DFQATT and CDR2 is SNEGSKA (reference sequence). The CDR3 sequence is CSAPPGGGRLTDTQYF. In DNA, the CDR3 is TGCAGTGCACCTCCCGGTGGGGGGAGATTGACAGATACGCAGTATTTT.

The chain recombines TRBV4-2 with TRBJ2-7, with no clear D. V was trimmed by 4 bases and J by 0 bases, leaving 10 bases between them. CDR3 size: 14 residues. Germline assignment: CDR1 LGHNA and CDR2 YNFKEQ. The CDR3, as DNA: TGTGCCAGCAGCCTTTCAAAGAGCTCCTACGAGCAGTACTTC. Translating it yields CASSLSKSSYEQYF.

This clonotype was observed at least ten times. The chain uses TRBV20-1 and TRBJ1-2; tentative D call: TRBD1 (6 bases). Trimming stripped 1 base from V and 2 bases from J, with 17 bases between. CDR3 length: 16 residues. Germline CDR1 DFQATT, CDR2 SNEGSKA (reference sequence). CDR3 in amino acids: CSARAGDGLGNYGYTF. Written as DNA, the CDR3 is TGCAGTGCTAGAGCAGGGGACGGGTTGGGGAACTATGGCTACACCTTC.

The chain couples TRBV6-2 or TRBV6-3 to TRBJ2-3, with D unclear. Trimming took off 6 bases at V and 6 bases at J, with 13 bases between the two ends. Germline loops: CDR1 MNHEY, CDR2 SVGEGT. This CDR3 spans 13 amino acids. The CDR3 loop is CASRSAIGDTQYF. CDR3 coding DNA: TGTGCCAGCAGGTCGGCTATCGGGGATACGCAGTATTTT.

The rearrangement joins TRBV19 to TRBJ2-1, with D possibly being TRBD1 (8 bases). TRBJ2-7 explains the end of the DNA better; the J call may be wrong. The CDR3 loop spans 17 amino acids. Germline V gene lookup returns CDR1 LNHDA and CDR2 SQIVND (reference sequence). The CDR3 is CASSIRGQGQRDNEQYF. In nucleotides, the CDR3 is TGTGCCAGTAGTATTAGAGGACAGGGACAGCGGGACAATGAGCAGTACTTC.

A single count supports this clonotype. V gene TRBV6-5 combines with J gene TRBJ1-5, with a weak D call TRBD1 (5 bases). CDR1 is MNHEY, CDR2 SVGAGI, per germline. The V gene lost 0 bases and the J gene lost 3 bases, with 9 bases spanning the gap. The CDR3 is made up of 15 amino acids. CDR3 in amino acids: CASSYSAGPNQPQHF. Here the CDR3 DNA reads TGTGCCAGCAGTTACTCGGCGGGGCCCAATCAGCCCCAGCATTTT.

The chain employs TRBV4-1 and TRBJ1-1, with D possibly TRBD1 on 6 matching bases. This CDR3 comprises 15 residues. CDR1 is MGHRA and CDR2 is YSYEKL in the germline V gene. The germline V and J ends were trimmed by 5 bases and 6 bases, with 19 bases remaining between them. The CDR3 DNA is TGCGCCAGCAGCGATCCCGGGACACAGGGACCTGAAGCTTTCTTT. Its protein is CASSDPGTQGPEAFF.

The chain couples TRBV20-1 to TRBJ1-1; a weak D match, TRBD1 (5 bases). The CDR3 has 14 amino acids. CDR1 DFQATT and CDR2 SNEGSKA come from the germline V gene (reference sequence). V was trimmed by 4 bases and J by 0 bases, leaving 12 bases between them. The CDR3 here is CSAKETGLNTEAFF. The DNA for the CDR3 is TGCAGTGCTAAGGAAACAGGATTGAACACTGAAGCTTTCTTT.

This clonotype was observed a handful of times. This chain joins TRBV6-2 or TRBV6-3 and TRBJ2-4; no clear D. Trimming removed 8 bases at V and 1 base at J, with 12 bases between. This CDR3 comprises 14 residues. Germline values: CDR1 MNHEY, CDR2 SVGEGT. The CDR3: CASRDPPAKNIQYF. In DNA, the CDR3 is TGTGCCAGCCGCGACCCCCCTGCCAAAAACATTCAGTACTTC.

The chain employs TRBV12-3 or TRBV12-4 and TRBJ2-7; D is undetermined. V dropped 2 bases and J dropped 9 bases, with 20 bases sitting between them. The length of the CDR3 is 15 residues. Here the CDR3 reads CASSLNGLEALGQYF. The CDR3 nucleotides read TGTGCCAGCAGTTTAAACGGCCTCGAGGCCCTTGGGCAGTACTTC.

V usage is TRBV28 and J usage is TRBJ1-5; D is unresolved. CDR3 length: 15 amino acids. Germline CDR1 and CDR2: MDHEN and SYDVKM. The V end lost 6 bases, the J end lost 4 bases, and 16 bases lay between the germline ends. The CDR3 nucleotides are TGTGCCAGCAGGAAGATCGAAGGGCTTAATCAGCCCCAGCATTTT. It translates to CASRKIEGLNQPQHF.

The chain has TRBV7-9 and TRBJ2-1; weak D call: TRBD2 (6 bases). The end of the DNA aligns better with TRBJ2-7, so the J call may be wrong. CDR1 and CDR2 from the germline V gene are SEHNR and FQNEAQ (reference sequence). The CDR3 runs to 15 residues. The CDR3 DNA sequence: TGTGCCAGCAGCTTAGTAGTTAGCGGCTACAATGAGCAGTACTTC. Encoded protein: CASSLVVSGYNEQYF.

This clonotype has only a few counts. CDR3 loop: CASRHRGAAEAFF. The CDR3 DNA is TGTGCCAGCAGACACAGGGGGGCCGCTGAAGCTTTCTTT. The V gene is TRBV6-2 or TRBV6-3, the J gene TRBJ1-1; 8 bases are shared with TRBD1. This CDR3 region has 13 residues. CDR1 and CDR2 (germline): MNHEY, SVGEGT. V shed 6 bases, J shed 6 bases, and the junction held 6 bases outside the gene matches.

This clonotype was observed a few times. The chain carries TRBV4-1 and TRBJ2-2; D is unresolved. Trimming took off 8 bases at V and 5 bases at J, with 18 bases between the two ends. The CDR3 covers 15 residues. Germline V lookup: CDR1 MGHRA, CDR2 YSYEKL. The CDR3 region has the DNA TGCGCCAGCGCCCAGACCTTATGGGAAACCGGGGAGCTGTTTTTT. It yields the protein CASAQTLWETGELFF.

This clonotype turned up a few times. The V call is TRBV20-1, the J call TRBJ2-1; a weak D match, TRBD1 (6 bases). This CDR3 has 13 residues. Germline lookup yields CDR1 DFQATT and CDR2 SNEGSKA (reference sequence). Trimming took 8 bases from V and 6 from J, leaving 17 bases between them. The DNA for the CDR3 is TGCAGTACCCTCCGGACAGTCCCCAATGAGCAGTTCTTC. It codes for CSTLRTVPNEQFF.

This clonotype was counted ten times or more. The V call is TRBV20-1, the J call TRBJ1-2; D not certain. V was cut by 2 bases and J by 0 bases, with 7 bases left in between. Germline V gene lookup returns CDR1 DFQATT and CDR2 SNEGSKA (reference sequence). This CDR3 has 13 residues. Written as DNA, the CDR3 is TGCAGTGCTAGACAGCCTACTAACTATGGCTACACCTTC. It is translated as CSARQPTNYGYTF.